This T cell receptor (beta chain) was retrieved from a study of cytomegalovirus exposure and HLA in healthy donors. Researchers ran the PCR with 60 Vbeta and 13 Jbeta primers. Clones were sequenced by immunoSEQ multiplex PCR, and TCRdb holds only the in-frame ones, with some missing. The sample has about 180,000 clones, 80% seen once. Sequencing input: PBMCs. The sequence came from a girl under 18 in good health and CMV-seropositive.

CDR3 nucleotide sequence: TGTGCCAGCAGTTTCAACCCCGGGACAGGGGTTGGCTACACCTTC. Residues: CASSFNPGTGVGYTF. The chain couples TRBV27 to TRBJ1-2; 10 bases line up with TRBD1. V shed 3 bases and J 7 bases; nucleotides not matched to a gene: 8. This CDR3 contains 15 residues. The V gene's germline CDR1 is MNHEY and CDR2 SMNVEV (reference sequence).